This T cell receptor (beta chain) originates from a study of monozygotic twins with inflammatory bowel disease. Overall study findings and caveats: IBD patients exhibited fewer clonotypes shared with other individuals than healthy twins, particularly with disease activity. A reduction in TCRbeta diversity (inverse Simpson) was seen in IBD patients relative to healthy co-twins. Concordance status among twins (concordant versus discordant) showed no link to repertoire similarity, possibly from limited power.

After re-calling the 5' RACE reads, TCRdb lists one entry per CDR3 protein, DNA absent. Its table records some 450,000 distinct CDR3 sequences. A note on this clonotype: Its antigen is not known.

The CDR3 is 15 amino acids. Germline V CDR1 and CDR2: SGHTA, FQGTGA. This chain uses TRBV7-3 with TRBJ2-3; the D call from TCRdb, TRBD2, cannot be confirmed without DNA. Material for sequencing was blood. This receptor was taken from a human donor with ulcerative colitis or Crohn's disease, or a healthy co-twin of an affected twin (not recorded which). The CDR3 here is CASSLIGGPTDTQYF.